The 27 T cell receptor beta chains below were found in one sample sequenced in a study of T-cell memory formation after mild COVID-19. TCRdb passed the 5' RACE reads through MiXCR, listing each CDR3 protein once. The table shows 90,000 to 120,000 distinct CDR3 sequences, with around 15% occurring only once. Material: PBMCs or a T cell subset sorted from them (not recorded which). The receptors come from a man aged 18 to 30 who had mild COVID-19 (a few samples of this study predate the infection). Cell type and time point are not known.

The rearrangement links TRBV29-1 to TRBJ2-6; TRBD1 matches at 11 bases. CDR1 SQVTM and CDR2 ANQGSEA come from the germline V gene. There are 17 residues in the CDR3. V dropped 7 bases and J dropped 0; count of bases not matched to a gene: 8. The CDR3 nucleotides read TGCAGCGCCCGGACAGGGGGCTCCTACTCTGGGGCCAACGTCCTGACTTTC. This gives the protein CSARTGGSYSGANVLTF.

This clonotype came up a few times. The chain employs TRBV6-2 or TRBV6-3 and TRBJ2-7; D is possibly TRBD1 or TRBD2 (5 bases each). CDR1 and CDR2 from the germline V gene are MNHEY and SVGEGT. The length of the CDR3 is 13 residues. Trimming shortened V by 2 bases and J by 5 bases, and 10 bases separated the two germline ends. The CDR3 DNA follows: TGTGCCAGCAGTTACACGGGGCGGCACGAGCAGTACGTC. It specifies CASSYTGRHEQYV.

This clonotype was counted between two and nine times. The chain links TRBV7-9 to TRBJ1-1, with 8 bases fitting TRBD1. J gave up 4 bases and V 5 bases, and 9 bases lay outside the gene matches. This CDR3 is built from 15 residues. The germline V gene has CDR1 SEHNR and CDR2 FQNEAQ (reference sequence). The CDR3 sequence: CASSAWTGPTTEAFF. In DNA, the CDR3 is TGTGCCAGCAGCGCCTGGACAGGGCCGACCACTGAAGCTTTCTTT.

The genes are TRBV10-3 and TRBJ1-3; a possible D gene is TRBD1 (5 bases). The CDR3 is made up of 16 amino acids. Per the germline V gene, CDR1 is ENHRY and CDR2 is SYGVKD. The germline V and J ends were trimmed by 0 bases and 4 bases, with 13 bases remaining between them. CDR3 sequence reads: CAISESMQGPGNTIYF. The CDR3 DNA follows: TGTGCCATCAGTGAGTCGATGCAGGGTCCCGGAAACACCATATATTTT.

This clonotype was detected only a few times. This chain joins TRBV6-6 and TRBJ2-3; a weak D match, TRBD1 (5 bases). V lost 8 bases and J 5 bases, leaving 8 bases between the germline ends. CDR1 MNHNY and CDR2 SVGAGI come from the germline V gene (reference sequence). This CDR3 comprises 11 residues. CDR3: CASGAGDTQYF. The CDR3 DNA reads TGTGCCAGCGGGGCCGGAGATACGCAGTATTTT.

This clonotype showed up just a few times. The V call is TRBV7-6, the J call TRBJ2-1, with 9 bases that match TRBD2. Trimming cost V 2 bases and J 2 bases; bases outside gene matches: 4. The length of the CDR3 is 16 residues. Germline values: CDR1 SGHVS, CDR2 FNYEAQ. CDR3 nucleotides: TGTGCCAGCAGCTTACTAGCGGGGACCCCCTACAATGAGCAGTTCTTC. Its translation is CASSLLAGTPYNEQFF. The variable domain in full, with the rest retrieved from reference TRBV7-6 and TRBJ2-1, is GAGVSQSPRYKVTKRGQDVALRCDPISGHVSLYWYRQALGQGPEFLTYFNYEAQQDKSGLPNDRFSAERPEGSISTLTIQRTEQRDSAMYRCASSLLAGTPYNEQFFGPGTRLTVL.

This clonotype was counted only a few times. The gene calls are TRBV5-1 and TRBJ2-7, with a tentative D call TRBD1 (6 bases). Germline loops: CDR1 SGHRS, CDR2 YFSETQ. V dropped 1 base and J dropped 6 bases, with 17 bases sitting between them. The CDR3 has 15 residues. The CDR3 nucleotides read TGCGCCAGCAGCTTGTTGCAGGGGTTCTCCCGCGAGCAGTACTTC. This codes for CASSLLQGFSREQYF.

This chain connects TRBV4-1 to TRBJ1-1, with D unresolved. With 4 bases removed from V and 13 bases from J, the gap between germline ends came to 13 bases. Germline CDR1 is MGHRA and CDR2 is YSYEKL. The CDR3 runs 11 residues. The CDR3 reads CASSPREELFF. The CDR3 DNA is TGCGCCAGCAGCCCTCGCGAGGAGCTTTTCTTT.

This clonotype showed up many times. The chain recombines TRBV20-1 with TRBJ1-5; D uncertain. This CDR3 contains 16 residues. Germline V gives CDR1 DFQATT, CDR2 SNEGSKA (reference sequence). V lost 4 bases and J lost 0, with 16 bases in between. The CDR3 sequence: CSATPLPGSSNQPQHF. The CDR3 coding sequence is TGCAGTGCTACGCCGCTCCCGGGGAGTAGCAATCAGCCCCAGCATTTT.

This clonotype was counted only a few times. The chain joins TRBV21-1 to TRBJ2-5; TRBD1, as called in the table, went unchecked against the DNA. TRBV21-1 is a recognized pseudogene. This CDR3 has 15 amino acids. The CDR3 nucleotides are TGTGCCAGCAGCAAGGTTTGGGCGGGCCAAGAGACCCAGTACTTC. It yields the protein CASSKVWAGQETQYF.

This clonotype came up a few times. The chain recombines TRBV10-3 with TRBJ2-7, with no clear D. Germline loops: CDR1 ENHRY, CDR2 SYGVKD. The CDR3 is 13 amino acids. The V end was cut by 3 bases, the J end by 0 bases, with 6 bases between. CDR3 DNA sequence: TGTGCCATCAGTGAAAGTAGCTCCTACGAGCAGTACTTC. It codes for CAISESSSYEQYF.

V is TRBV20-1 and J is TRBJ2-1; possible D gene TRBD1, 6 bases. The germline CDR1 and CDR2 sequences are DFQATT and SNEGSKA (reference sequence). V was cut by 2 bases and J by 0 bases, with 11 bases left in between. The CDR3 consists of 15 residues. The CDR3 protein is CSARQWTASYNEQFF. CDR3 DNA sequence: TGCAGTGCTAGACAGTGGACAGCCTCCTACAATGAGCAGTTCTTC.

In its sample, this clonotype was seen a few times. The V gene is TRBV5-1, the J gene TRBJ2-7, with unresolved D. Germline V gene data show CDR1 as SGHRS and CDR2 as YFSETQ. The CDR3 is 14 residues long. V was cut by 0 bases and J by 3 bases, with 10 bases left in between. The DNA for the CDR3 is TGCGCCAGCAGCTTGGCCTGGGGTGGCTACGAGCAGTACTTC. It encodes CASSLAWGGYEQYF.

This clonotype was observed a few times. This rearrangement joins TRBV7-9 to TRBJ2-3; TRBD2 matches at 11 bases. The CDR3 consists of 17 residues. V dropped 4 bases and J dropped 6; count of bases not matched to a gene: 12. CDR1 SEHNR and CDR2 FQNEAQ come from the germline V gene (reference sequence). CDR3 residues: CASSSILAGGVDDTQYF. DNA for the CDR3: TGTGCCAGCAGCTCCATTCTAGCGGGGGGCGTCGATGATACGCAGTATTTT.

In DNA, the CDR3 is TGTGCCAGCAGCCCGACCGGGACTAGCGGGGGCCCGGATACGCAGTATTTT. This codes for CASSPTGTSGGPDTQYF. The chain carries TRBV7-2 and TRBJ2-3; 14 nucleotides line up with TRBD2. CDR3 length: 17 amino acids. Germline loops: CDR1 SGHTA, CDR2 FQGNSA. V lost 5 bases to trimming and J lost 6 bases; unmatched junction nucleotides: 10.

The rearrangement uses TRBV4-3 and TRBJ1-1; a weak D match, TRBD1 (5 bases). V was cut by 1 base and J by 4 bases, with 16 bases left in between. The CDR3 is 16 amino acids. Per germline, CDR1 LGHNA and CDR2 YSLEER. In nucleotides, the CDR3 is TGCGCCAGCAGCCAAGGGGGCAGGGATTCGGGCACTGAAGCTTTCTTT. This translates into CASSQGGRDSGTEAFF.

This clonotype showed up many times. The J gene is TRBJ2-3, the V gene TRBV4-3; TRBD2 might be the D (6 bases). CDR3 size: 17 residues. The V end was cut by 0 bases, the J end by 0 bases, with 13 bases between. CDR1 is LGHNA, CDR2 YSLEER, per germline. The CDR3 here is CASSQDVAGRSTDTQYF. The CDR3 nucleotides are TGCGCCAGCAGCCAAGATGTTGCGGGGCGAAGCACAGATACGCAGTATTTT.

J is TRBJ2-2 and V is TRBV20-1, with D unresolved. Per the germline V gene, CDR1 is DFQATT and CDR2 is SNEGSKA (reference sequence). The length of the CDR3 is 14 residues. The V gene lost 6 bases and the J gene lost 6 bases, with 17 bases spanning the gap. The DNA of the CDR3 is TGCAGTGCCGGACGTCACATCCCTCCCGGGGAGCTGTTTTTT. This encodes CSAGRHIPPGELFF.

The chain combines TRBV30 with TRBJ2-7; D gene unclear. The CDR3 consists of 12 residues. Germline-derived CDR1 and CDR2 are GTSNPN and SVGIG (reference sequence). V was trimmed by 2 bases and J by 6 bases, leaving 11 bases between them. This chain's CDR3 is CAWSPTVGEQYF. DNA for the CDR3: TGTGCCTGGAGTCCAACCGTGGGCGAGCAGTACTTC. The full variable domain, completed using reference TRBV30 and TRBJ2-7, is SQTIHQWPATLVQPVGSPLSLECTVEGTSNPNLYWYRQAAGRGLQLLFYSVGIGQISSEVPQNLSASRPQDRQFILSSKKLLLSDSGFYLCAWSPTVGEQYFGPGTRLTVT.

The chain recombines TRBV20-1 with TRBJ2-1; 7 positions match TRBD1. This CDR3 comprises 15 residues. V lost 5 bases, J lost 1 base, and 8 bases stayed unmatched. Germline CDR1 DFQATT, CDR2 SNEGSKA (reference sequence). CDR3 sequence reads: CSAGPRQGSYNEQFF. The CDR3 DNA reads TGCAGTGCTGGCCCGAGACAGGGTTCCTACAATGAGCAGTTCTTC.

This chain joins TRBV15 and TRBJ2-5; 7 bases align to TRBD2. V dropped 1 base and J dropped 3; count of bases not matched to a gene: 5. This CDR3 spans 15 amino acids. CDR1 is LNHNV, CDR2 YYDKDF, per germline (reference sequence). Here the CDR3 reads CATSRGASGEETQYF. The CDR3 coding sequence is TGTGCCACCAGCAGAGGGGCTAGCGGAGAAGAGACCCAGTACTTC.

The chain employs TRBV13 and TRBJ1-2, with a tentative D call TRBD1 (5 bases). The length of the CDR3 is 15 residues. Germline V gives CDR1 PRHDT, CDR2 FYEKMQ (reference sequence). V dropped 5 bases and J dropped 6 bases, with 19 bases sitting between them. CDR3 DNA sequence: TGTGCCAGCAGCACCGCGGAAGGGGCCATCGATGGCTACACCTTC. It codes for CASSTAEGAIDGYTF.

The rearrangement uses TRBV4-1 and TRBJ1-5; D remains ambiguous. Germline CDR1 reads MGHRA; CDR2 reads YSYEKL. Trimming removed 0 bases at V and 11 bases at J, with 17 bases between. The CDR3 length is 15 residues. CDR3 residues: CASSQDPTPLQAQHF. The CDR3 DNA follows: TGCGCCAGCAGCCAAGACCCGACACCTCTCCAGGCCCAGCATTTT.

This rearrangement joins TRBV4-3 to TRBJ2-1; D may match TRBD1 or TRBD2 (5 bases each). Trimming removed 6 bases at V and 7 bases at J, with 16 bases between. The CDR3 spans 14 residues. The germline V gene has CDR1 LGHNA and CDR2 YSLEER. CDR3: CASSKLGVGNEQFF. The CDR3 DNA sequence: TGCGCCAGCAGTAAGCTGGGGGTGGGGAATGAGCAGTTCTTC.

J is TRBJ2-4 and V is TRBV12-3 or TRBV12-4; a possible D gene is TRBD2 (7 bases). The V gene lost 6 bases and the J gene lost 4 bases, with 19 bases spanning the gap. The CDR3 has 16 residues. Here the CDR3 reads CASSSTGGRRKNIQYF. Written as DNA, the CDR3 is TGTGCCAGCAGCTCTACGGGGGGCAGGAGAAAAAACATTCAGTACTTC.

This clonotype has more than one count but fewer than ten. The chain links TRBV4-3 to TRBJ2-7, with TRBD1 matching over 9 bases. The CDR3 totals 20 residues. CDR1 and CDR2 (germline): LGHNA, YSLEER. The ends lost 2 bases at V and 1 base at J; junction bases unmatched: 18. CDR3 amino acids: CASSQLTPGIIGTGSYEQYF. In DNA form, the CDR3 reads TGCGCCAGCAGCCAACTTACCCCCGGCATTATCGGGACAGGGTCCTACGAGCAGTACTTC.

The rearrangement uses TRBV28 and TRBJ2-2; 7 positions match TRBD1. V was clipped by 5 bases and J by 0 bases; unmatched bases: 6. The CDR3 contains 16 residues. In germline, CDR1 is MDHEN, CDR2 SYDVKM. CDR3 region: CASSPLDRANTGELFF. For the CDR3, the DNA is TGTGCCAGCAGTCCTTTAGACAGGGCGAACACCGGGGAGCTGTTTTTT. The complete variable domain, with remaining parts taken from reference TRBV28 and TRBJ2-2, reads DVKVTQSSRYLVKRTGEKVFLECVQDMDHENMFWYRQDPGLGLRLIYFSYDVKMKEKGDIPEGYSVSREKKERFSLILESASTNQTSMYLCASSPLDRANTGELFFGEGSRLTVL.